Below, 8 T cell receptor beta chains from the same sample are listed, as sequenced in a study of cytomegalovirus exposure and HLA in healthy donors. It was with 60 Vbeta and 13 Jbeta primers that the PCR ran. The method was immunoSEQ multiplex PCR; TCRdb's version includes in-frame clones alone and lacks a portion of them. The data show 90,000 to 140,000 clones, around 63% seen once. Sequenced sample: PBMCs. These receptors were obtained from a man between 25 and 39 years old in good health and CMV-seronegative.

This sequence joins TRBV2 and TRBJ2-4, with 7 bases that match TRBD1. The CDR3 sequence is 16 residues long. Trimming took 6 bases from V and 2 from J; bases not matched to a gene: 10. The germline V gene encodes CDR1 SNHLY and CDR2 FYNNEI. The CDR3 sequence is CASRSTTGRTKNIQYF. The CDR3, as DNA: TGTGCCAGCAGATCAACGACAGGGCGTACCAAAAACATTCAGTACTTC.

This rearrangement joins TRBV11-3 to TRBJ2-7, with D unclear. The germline V and J ends were trimmed by 2 bases and 0 bases, with 8 bases remaining between them. The CDR3 spans 14 residues. Germline values: CDR1 SGHNT, CDR2 YENEEA. The CDR3 is CASSLMTLSYEQYF. CDR3 DNA sequence: TGTGCCAGCAGCTTAATGACTCTCTCCTACGAGCAGTACTTC.

V gene TRBV29-1 combines with J gene TRBJ1-1; 11 bases match TRBD1. V lost 6 bases, J lost 12 bases, and 9 bases stayed unmatched. This CDR3 comprises 12 residues. CDR1 SQVTM and CDR2 ANQGSEA come from the germline V gene. The CDR3 spells CSVDGRDRGTFF. CDR3 coding DNA: TGCAGCGTCGACGGGCGGGACAGGGGGACTTTCTTT.

This clone has a single count. The conserved closing phenylalanine or tryptophan is absent in this CDR3, likely reflecting a read error. This chain uses TRBV19 with TRBJ2-2, with 7 positions matching TRBD1. From germline, CDR1 is LNHDA and CDR2 SQIVND (reference sequence). V gave up 4 bases and J gave up 5 bases; unmatched junction bases: 10. The CDR3 length is 16 residues. The CDR3 is CASSKQGNRVTGELFS. CDR3 nucleotide sequence: TGTGCCAGTAGTAAACAGGGGAACCGTGTGACCGGGGAGCTGTTTTCT.

V gene TRBV7-8 combines with J gene TRBJ1-1; D is undetermined. V was shortened by 1 base and J by 7 bases, with 7 bases between the two germline ends. CDR1 and CDR2 (germline): SGHVS, FQNEAQ. The CDR3 contains 12 residues. CDR3 sequence reads: CASSLGGLEAFF. For the CDR3, the DNA is TGTGCCAGCAGCTTAGGAGGACTTGAAGCTTTCTTT.

CDR3 protein: CASSSTPDSYYEQYF. The CDR3, as DNA: TGTGCCAGCAGCTCGACCCCGGACAGCTACTACGAGCAGTACTTC. The chain links TRBV11-2 to TRBJ2-7, with a tentative D call TRBD1 (6 bases). The CDR3 length is 15 residues. V was trimmed by 4 bases and J by 3 bases, leaving 16 bases between them. Germline V gene data show CDR1 as SGHAT and CDR2 as FQNNGV. Together with reference TRBV11-2 and TRBJ2-7, the CDR3 gives the full variable domain: EAGVAQSPRYKIIEKRQSVAFWCNPISGHATLYWYQQILGQGPKLLIQFQNNGVVDDSQLPKDRFSAERLKGVDSTLKIQPAKLEDSAVYLCASSSTPDSYYEQYFGPGTRLTVT.

This clone has only a few counts. The V gene is TRBV7-2, the J gene TRBJ2-7; TRBD2 matches at 7 bases. The CDR3 length is 16 residues. CDR1 and CDR2 (germline): SGHTA, FQGNSA. Trimming cost V 7 bases and J 4 bases; bases outside gene matches: 16. CDR3 amino acids: CASTKQGEGIAYEQYF. CDR3 DNA sequence: TGTGCCAGCACTAAACAAGGGGAGGGGATCGCGTACGAGCAGTACTTC.

Points on this clone: Compared with germline, one end of the junction differs, possibly owing to a read error. This specimen includes other DNA sequences encoding the same CDR3. The rearrangement uses TRBV7-2 and TRBJ2-3; the D gene is possibly TRBD2 (5 bases). Per germline, CDR1 SGHTA and CDR2 FQGNSA. The CDR3 contains 15 residues. Here the CDR3 reads CASSAEGYSTDTQYF. The CDR3 bases are TGCGCCAGCAGCGCCGAGGGTTATAGCACAGATACGCAGTATTTT.